This T cell receptor (beta chain) was retrieved from a study of low-dose radiotherapy and immunotherapy resistance in tumors. Study in general: Patients were given intravenous nivolumab 240 mg every two weeks plus ipilimumab 1 mg/kg every six weeks.

This CDR3 is 16 amino acids long. Trimming took 2 bases from V and 7 from J; bases not matched to a gene: 6. CDR1 and CDR2 (germline): MNHEY, SVGEGT. Documented time point: before trial treatment. Donors, who were enrolled in a single-arm phase I dose-escalation trial, received nivolumab, ipilimumab, aspirin, low-dose cyclophosphamide and low-dose radiotherapy. Patients qualified if they had advanced solid tumors that lacked tumor-infiltrating lymphocytes. First-strand cDNA relied on TRAV- and TRBV-specific primers spanning alpha and beta chains. With a constant-region primer and a V-primer adapter, TCRs were subjected to 20 PCR cycles of amplification. TCRdb recomputed calls from the reads with MiXCR, one row per CDR3 protein. The table shows roughly 39,000 distinct CDR3 sequences, with 25% to 40% occurring only once.

V and J are TRBV6-2 or TRBV6-3 and TRBJ2-1; 12 bases fit TRBD2. The origin of this receptor is a male donor with gallbladder cancer. The sequences come from PBMCs, collected before treatment. The CDR3 coding sequence is TGTGCCAGCAGTTACATGACTAGCGGGAGTAGTAATGAGCAGTTCTTC. As protein: CASSYMTSGSSNEQFF.